This entry lists 32 T cell receptor beta chains sequenced from one sample in a study of blood T cells in healthy people across ages (dated by TCRdb to the mid-2010s). Library preparation used 5' RACE. Instrument used: Illumina HiSeq 2500. A second roughly 6 to 11 cycle PCR used a sample-barcoded 5' primer and a J-beta primer mix. The public reads were quality trimmed at Q25 with fastp and then assembled into clones with MiXCR by TCRdb, keeping productive beta chains. One record per CDR3 amino acid sequence lists the most common genes and DNA. This sample gives 1.5 million to 2 million distinct CDR3 sequences in total; under 30% of them show up just once. 7.7% of the sample is held by the ten biggest clonotypes. The sequencing input was blood. The receptors were gathered from a woman younger than 45 in good health.

The chain is built from TRBV14 and TRBJ2-7; the match to TRBD2 covers 13 bases. J was trimmed by 0 bases and V by 4 bases; bases with no gene match: 9. The CDR3 runs 18 residues. CDR1 is SGHDN and CDR2 is FVKESK in the germline V gene. CDR3 sequence (DNA): TGTGCCAGCAGCCCCGCCGGGACTAGCGGGAAGAGCTCCTACGAGCAGTACTTC. This translates into CASSPAGTSGKSSYEQYF.

V and J are TRBV29-1 and TRBJ2-1, with 9 bases identical to TRBD2. CDR1 and CDR2 from the germline V gene are SQVTM and ANQGSEA. The trim removed 1 base at V and 7 bases at J, leaving 5 bases unmatched. This CDR3 has 14 amino acids. This chain's CDR3 is CSVEGAGGRNEQFF. The CDR3 DNA sequence: TGCAGCGTTGAAGGAGCGGGAGGTAGGAATGAGCAGTTCTTC.

This clonotype was observed at least ten times. The gene calls are TRBV7-9 and TRBJ2-7; D could derive from TRBD1 or TRBD2 (5 bases each). CDR1 SEHNR and CDR2 FQNEAQ come from the germline V gene (reference sequence). V lost 2 bases and J 1 base, leaving 21 bases between the germline ends. This CDR3 has 18 amino acids. The CDR3 region is CASSLSAGSQGGSYEQYF. The CDR3 coding sequence is TGTGCCAGCAGCTTATCGGCAGGGAGTCAAGGTGGGTCCTACGAGCAGTACTTC.

The V call is TRBV24-1, the J call TRBJ1-5, with 9 bases identical to TRBD1. The CDR3 covers 15 residues. V was pared by 4 bases and J by 10 bases, with 10 bases of the junction left unmatched. Germline assignment: CDR1 KGHDR and CDR2 SFDVKD. The CDR3 DNA reads as TGTGCCACCAGTGACCCAACAGGGGGCGGTCATCCCCAGCATTTT. This encodes CATSDPTGGGHPQHF.

Details on this clonotype: Just one base apart from a much larger clone, this may be a read error. The chain recombines TRBV29-1 with TRBJ2-1; TRBD1 is a possible D gene (5 bases). Germline V lookup: CDR1 SQVTM, CDR2 ANQGSEA. This CDR3 has 14 amino acids. Written as DNA, the CDR3 is TGCAGCGTGGGGAAAGGGGATGCCTACAATGAGCGGTTCTTC. Protein: CSVGKGDAYNERFF.

This clonotype appeared a few times. V usage is TRBV7-2 and J usage is TRBJ1-1; D is possibly TRBD1 (6 bases). The CDR3 consists of 14 residues. Trimming took 1 base from V and 4 from J, leaving 10 bases between them. Germline CDR1 SGHTA, CDR2 FQGNSA. CDR3 coding DNA: TGTGCCAGCAGCTTAGTACAGGGATCCACTGAAGCTTTCTTT. Its translation is CASSLVQGSTEAFF.

The DNA for the CDR3 is TGTGCCAGCAGCTTCTCCGGGACCCCTGGAGAGACCCAGTACTTC. The encoded protein is CASSFSGTPGETQYF. This sequence joins TRBV11-3 and TRBJ2-5, with D perhaps being TRBD1 or TRBD2 (5 bases each). Trimming removed 3 bases from V and 4 bases from J, with 15 bases in between. Germline V gene lookup returns CDR1 SGHNT and CDR2 YENEEA. The length of the CDR3 is 15 residues.

The chain recombines TRBV3-1 with TRBJ2-6; the match to TRBD1 covers 12 bases. The V and J ends lost 4 bases and 2 bases, in that order; junction bases with no gene match: 3. Germline CDR1 is LGHDT and CDR2 is YNNKEL (reference sequence). The CDR3 runs 17 residues. Here the CDR3 DNA reads TGTGCCAGCAGCCGAGGGACAGGGGGCACTGGGGCCAACGTCCTGACTTTC. Encoded protein: CASSRGTGGTGANVLTF. The full variable domain, rest sourced from reference TRBV3-1 and TRBJ2-6, is DTAVSQTPKYLVTQMGNDKSIKCEQNLGHDTMYWYKQDSKKFLKIMFSYNNKELIINETVPNRFSPKSPDKAHLNLHINSLELGDSAVYFCASSRGTGGTGANVLTFGAGSRLTVL.

J is TRBJ2-5 and V is TRBV4-2; D perhaps matches TRBD1 (5 bases). The DNA end lines up better with TRBJ2-7; the J call may be wrong. This CDR3 spans 15 amino acids. Germline lookup yields CDR1 LGHNA and CDR2 YNFKEQ. The CDR3 coding sequence is TGTGCCAGCAGCCAAGAGTCCCAGGGTTCCGACGAGCAGTACTTC. Amino acid sequence: CASSQESQGSDEQYF.

The chain joins TRBV29-1 to TRBJ1-4; the D is unclear. V was cut by 7 bases and J by 0 bases, with 12 bases left in between. The V gene's germline CDR1 is SQVTM and CDR2 ANQGSEA. The CDR3 spans 14 residues. The CDR3, as DNA: TGCAGCGCGAAAGTCAATCCAACTAATGAAAAACTGTTTTTT. As protein: CSAKVNPTNEKLFF.

This clonotype turned up a few times. V usage is TRBV24-1 and J usage is TRBJ2-1; 8 bases agree with TRBD2. Germline V CDR1 and CDR2: KGHDR, SFDVKD. The CDR3 runs to 14 residues. J was trimmed by 3 bases and V by 4 bases; bases with no gene match: 1. The CDR3 spells CATSEAGGYNEQFF. CDR3 nucleotides: TGTGCCACCAGTGAGGCGGGAGGCTACAATGAGCAGTTCTTC.

This clonotype was recorded once. V is TRBV6-4 and J is TRBJ2-1; no definite D call. There are 17 residues in the CDR3. Germline loops: CDR1 MRHNA, CDR2 SNTAGT. V was shortened by 9 bases and J by 10 bases, with 31 bases between the two germline ends. The DNA of the CDR3 is TGTGCCAGTCACGAACCACCGGTTTGCCGCTTTCCCTACGAGCAGTTCTTC. Translating it yields CASHEPPVCRFPYEQFF.

The sample holds many counts of this clonotype. This chain connects TRBV7-9 to TRBJ2-7, with a weak D call TRBD1 (5 bases). The CDR3 contains 13 residues. Germline V gives CDR1 SEHNR, CDR2 FQNEAQ (reference sequence). Between the trimmed V and J ends, which lost 5 bases and 6 bases, there was a span of 14 bases. Here the CDR3 reads CASSIRTPLEQYF. CDR3 DNA: TGTGCCAGCAGCATCAGGACACCCCTCGAGCAGTACTTC.

V is TRBV7-2 and J is TRBJ1-3, with TRBD1 as a possible D gene (5 bases). With 5 bases removed from V and 13 bases from J, the gap between germline ends came to 15 bases. There are 12 residues in the CDR3. Germline assignment: CDR1 SGHTA and CDR2 FQGNSA. CDR3 region: CASSQDRIVIYF. CDR3 DNA: TGTGCCAGCAGCCAAGACAGAATCGTGATATATTTT.

The chain employs TRBV29-1 and TRBJ2-3, with D perhaps matching TRBD1 or TRBD2 (5 bases each). Trimming stripped 4 bases from V and 2 bases from J, with 13 bases between. This CDR3 has 14 amino acids. Germline assignment: CDR1 SQVTM and CDR2 ANQGSEA. CDR3: CSVAQWGNTDTQYF. CDR3 nucleotides: TGCAGCGTTGCCCAGTGGGGGAACACAGATACGCAGTATTTT.

The chain is built from TRBV7-2 and TRBJ2-1, with 7 bases identical to TRBD1. J was trimmed by 6 bases and V by 5 bases; bases with no gene match: 7. The CDR3 consists of 14 residues. Per germline, CDR1 SGHTA and CDR2 FQGNSA. Written as DNA, the CDR3 is TGTGCCAGCAGCGAAGACAGGGTGGCCAATGAGCAGTTCTTC. Translation gives CASSEDRVANEQFF.

This clonotype was counted a few times. V usage is TRBV28 and J usage is TRBJ2-3; 15 nucleotides match TRBD2. This CDR3 spans 19 amino acids. Germline V lookup: CDR1 MDHEN, CDR2 SYDVKM. V lost 7 bases, J lost 2 bases, and 13 bases stayed unmatched. DNA for the CDR3: TGTGCCAGCAATTCCCCGGGACTAGCGGGGGGATTGCTCACAGATACGCAGTATTTT. Amino acids: CASNSPGLAGGLLTDTQYF.

The chain links TRBV7-9 to TRBJ1-4; D call uncertain. Per germline, CDR1 SEHNR and CDR2 FQNEAQ (reference sequence). Between the trimmed V and J ends, which lost 1 base and 3 bases, there was a span of 6 bases. This CDR3 is built from 14 residues. CDR3 in amino acids: CASSLDISNEKLFF. For the CDR3, the DNA is TGTGCCAGCAGCTTAGACATTTCTAATGAAAAACTGTTTTTT.

V usage is TRBV9 and J usage is TRBJ2-7, with D perhaps assigned TRBD1 or TRBD2 (5 bases each). V dropped 3 bases and J dropped 2 bases, with 15 bases sitting between them. Looked up from germline, CDR1 is SGDLS and CDR2 is YYNGEE. This CDR3 is 15 amino acids long. This chain's CDR3 is CASSATALGPYEQYF. CDR3 in DNA: TGTGCCAGCAGCGCGACAGCCCTGGGACCCTACGAGCAGTACTTC.

This clonotype has a handful of counts. The V gene is TRBV7-9, the J gene TRBJ1-4; no definite D call. CDR3 length: 11 residues. Germline lookup yields CDR1 SEHNR and CDR2 FQNEAQ (reference sequence). V gave up 5 bases and J gave up 8 bases, with 6 bases separating them. DNA for the CDR3: TGTGCCAGCAGCCCTGAGGAAAAACTGTTTTTT. It translates to CASSPEEKLFF.

This clonotype was recorded a few times. Mismatch with germline at one junction end may stem from a read error. The rearrangement links TRBV10-2 to TRBJ2-5; D not resolved. Per the germline V gene, CDR1 is WSHSY and CDR2 is SAAADI. The CDR3 totals 12 residues. The CDR3: CDSSESVRTQYF. Here the CDR3 DNA reads TGCGACAGCAGTGAGTCGGTACGGACCCAGTACTTC.

This clonotype came up many times. The gene calls are TRBV7-9 and TRBJ2-7, with 7 bases matching TRBD2. With 2 bases clipped from V and 0 bases from J, the junction kept 4 bases outside the gene matches. CDR1 SEHNR and CDR2 FQNEAQ come from the germline V gene (reference sequence). The CDR3 covers 15 residues. The CDR3 sequence is CASSLRAGDSYEQYF. CDR3 DNA: TGTGCCAGCAGCTTAAGGGCGGGGGACTCCTACGAGCAGTACTTC.

With regard to this clonotype: Since a much larger clone is just one base distant, this may be a read error. The V call is TRBV4-3, the J call TRBJ2-1; the D gene is possibly TRBD2 (5 bases). Germline V lookup: CDR1 LGHNA, CDR2 YSLEER. This CDR3 spans 16 amino acids. Trimming removed 0 bases from V and 5 bases from J, with 14 bases in between. The CDR3 loop is CASSQDTSGCHNEQFF. CDR3 in DNA: TGCGCCAGCAGCCAAGATACCTCGGGGTGTCACAATGAGCAGTTCTTC.

This clonotype showed up just a few times. The chain carries TRBV7-2 and TRBJ2-3, with D perhaps matching TRBD2 (5 bases). This CDR3 comprises 15 residues. Germline loops: CDR1 SGHTA, CDR2 FQGNSA. The V gene lost 6 bases and the J gene lost 6 bases, with 19 bases spanning the gap. This chain's CDR3 is CASRLDPQIGDTQYF. DNA for the CDR3: TGTGCCAGCAGACTAGACCCGCAAATTGGCGATACGCAGTATTTT.

The CDR3: CSASPQGRRDTQYF. The CDR3 DNA reads TGCAGTGCTAGCCCCCAGGGTCGAAGGGATACGCAGTATTTT. This chain connects TRBV20-1 to TRBJ2-3; tentative D call: TRBD1 (5 bases). The germline V gene encodes CDR1 DFQATT and CDR2 SNEGSKA (reference sequence). The CDR3 consists of 14 residues. The V gene lost 3 bases and the J gene lost 6 bases, with 16 bases spanning the gap.

The chain joins TRBV4-1 to TRBJ2-1; 8 bases agree with TRBD1. J gave up 7 bases and V 3 bases, and 14 bases lay outside the gene matches. CDR1 is MGHRA and CDR2 is YSYEKL in the germline V gene. This CDR3 has 17 amino acids. This chain's CDR3 is CASSQQGPGTGLNEQFF. The CDR3 bases are TGCGCCAGCAGCCAGCAAGGACCCGGGACAGGTTTGAATGAGCAGTTCTTC.

As to this clonotype: One base away lies a much larger clone, so this may be a sequencing read error. The conserved closing phenylalanine or tryptophan is absent in this CDR3, likely reflecting a read error. The chain recombines TRBV3-1 with TRBJ2-7, with a weak D call TRBD2 (5 bases). The V gene lost 0 bases and the J gene lost 0 bases, with 15 bases spanning the gap. The germline V gene has CDR1 LGHDT and CDR2 YNNKEL (reference sequence). This CDR3 has 17 amino acids. The CDR3 sequence: CASSQDLSGLFSYEQYC. The CDR3 DNA sequence: TGTGCCAGCAGCCAAGATTTAAGTGGACTCTTCTCCTACGAGCAGTACTGC.

V gene TRBV7-2 combines with J gene TRBJ1-6; TRBD1 matches at 8 bases. Germline loops: CDR1 SGHTA, CDR2 FQGNSA. This CDR3 is 14 amino acids long. V dropped 5 bases and J dropped 18; count of bases not matched to a gene: 15. The CDR3 sequence is CASSPDRVEMAPHF. CDR3 nucleotides: TGTGCCAGCAGCCCGGACAGGGTGGAGATGGCCCCCCACTTT.

This clonotype was seen a handful of times. The genes are TRBV19 and TRBJ2-7; D unresolved. Per the germline V gene, CDR1 is LNHDA and CDR2 is SQIVND (reference sequence). The CDR3 totals 12 residues. Trimming left V 7 bases short and J 3 bases short, with 10 bases between. In DNA form, the CDR3 reads TGTGCCAGTACCCCTCTAGGCTACGAGCAGTACTTC. This gives the protein CASTPLGYEQYF. Drawing the rest from reference TRBV19 and TRBJ2-7, the complete variable domain is DGGITQSPKYLFRKEGQNVTLSCEQNLNHDAMYWYRQDPGQGLRLIYYSQIVNDFQKGDIAEGYSVSREKKESFPLTVTSAQKNPTAFYLCASTPLGYEQYFGPGTRLTVT.

Turning to this clonotype: Compared with germline, one end of the junction differs, possibly owing to a read error. The rearrangement joins TRBV5-5 to TRBJ2-2, with D perhaps TRBD2 (5 bases). Per the germline V gene, CDR1 is SGHKS and CDR2 is YYEKEE (reference sequence). The CDR3 runs to 14 residues. The CDR3 protein is CASSFTINTGERFF. The CDR3 DNA sequence: TGTGCCAGCAGCTTTACTATAAACACCGGGGAGCGGTTTTTT.

This clonotype has at least ten counts. The chain recombines TRBV15 with TRBJ1-2, with 9 bases that match TRBD1. The CDR3 consists of 13 residues. J was trimmed by 7 bases and V by 6 bases; bases with no gene match: 6. Germline V CDR1 and CDR2: LNHNV, YYDKDF (reference sequence). In DNA, the CDR3 is TGTGCCACCAGGACAGGGGGTTCGGGTGGCTACACCTTC. The encoded protein is CATRTGGSGGYTF.

The genes are TRBV5-1 and TRBJ2-1; no firm D call. The end of the DNA fits TRBJ2-7 better, so the J call may be wrong. This CDR3 comprises 15 residues. Looked up from germline, CDR1 is SGHRS and CDR2 is YFSETQ. The DNA for the CDR3 is TGCGCCAGCAGCTTGAGCGTTTCCCTATACAATGAGCAGTACTTC. Amino acids: CASSLSVSLYNEQYF.